This passage covers 24 T cell receptor beta chains from one sample sequenced in a study of shared clonotypes between healthy human individuals (dated by TCRdb to about 2020). Library preparation used the immunoSEQ multiplex PCR assay. TCRdb obtained this table from immuneACCESS and retained in-frame rearrangements with V and J assigned. These tables miss some clones; where compared with another copy, unresolved V genes account for less than half of the shortfall, and the remainder is unexplained. The sample table contains over 2 million clones; only one count was recorded for under 95% of them. Jointly, the top ten make up about 0.36% of the sample. Sequenced sample: naive CD4+ T cells from PBMCs. The label giving this sample's cell subset or site can be read as: CD45RA+ positively selected. These receptors were obtained from a man aged 18-30 years in good health. Some clones in this sample may be carry-over from other donors' samples.

The V call is TRBV9, the J call TRBJ1-1; perhaps TRBD1 as D (5 bases). V lost 6 bases and J lost 4, with 13 bases in between. The CDR3 runs to 13 residues. From germline, CDR1 is SGDLS and CDR2 YYNGEE. The DNA of the CDR3 is TGTGCCAGCACCAGGGAGTGGGGCACTGAAGCTTTCTTT. Amino acids: CASTREWGTEAFF.

The chain carries TRBV6-5 and TRBJ1-1; no reliable D call. V was clipped by 0 bases and J by 0 bases, with 8 bases between them. The CDR3 covers 15 residues. CDR1 MNHEY and CDR2 SVGAGI come from the germline V gene. CDR3 sequence: CASSYSWQMNTEAFF. The CDR3 DNA is TGTGCCAGCAGTTACTCTTGGCAGATGAACACTGAAGCTTTCTTT.

The chain links TRBV19 to TRBJ1-3, with D possibly being TRBD1 (6 bases). The CDR3 is 12 residues long. The germline CDR1 and CDR2 sequences are LNHDA and SQIVND (reference sequence). V lost 7 bases and J 6 bases, leaving 10 bases between the germline ends. Here the CDR3 reads CASMDSKNTIYF. In DNA, the CDR3 is TGTGCCAGTATGGACAGCAAAAACACCATATATTTT.

V usage is TRBV5-8 and J usage is TRBJ2-2; 7 bases map to TRBD1. The V gene end was trimmed by 3 bases and the J gene end by 6 bases; junction bases not matched to a gene: 11. This CDR3 contains 16 residues. Looked up from germline, CDR1 is SGHTS and CDR2 is YDEGEE. This chain's CDR3 is CASSSTGRVAPGELFF. DNA of the CDR3: TGTGCCAGCAGCTCGACAGGGCGGGTGGCTCCCGGGGAGCTGTTTTTT.

The rearrangement links TRBV19 to TRBJ1-2; D gene unclear. Trimming removed 2 bases at V and 4 bases at J, with 14 bases between. CDR3 length: 15 amino acids. Germline CDR1 reads LNHDA; CDR2 reads SQIVND (reference sequence). In DNA form, the CDR3 reads TGTGCCAGTAGTATATGGGAGGGCCAAGGCTATGGCTACACCTTC. It translates to CASSIWEGQGYGYTF.

The chain has TRBV28 and TRBJ1-4, with D possibly matching TRBD1 (6 bases). The V end lost 3 bases, the J end lost 4 bases, and 12 bases lay between the germline ends. The CDR3 has 15 amino acids. Germline assignment: CDR1 MDHEN and CDR2 SYDVKM. This chain's CDR3 is CASSFGGADNEKLFF. DNA for the CDR3: TGTGCCAGCAGTTTTGGGGGGGCAGATAATGAAAAACTGTTTTTT.

This clone was detected only a few times. This rearrangement joins TRBV2 to TRBJ2-7; 7 bases line up with TRBD1. Germline lookup yields CDR1 SNHLY and CDR2 FYNNEI. This CDR3 comprises 14 residues. The ends lost 4 bases at V and 3 bases at J; junction bases unmatched: 6. Written as DNA, the CDR3 is TGTGCCAGCAGTGCGGGACAGCCTCTCTACGAGCAGTACTTC. Protein product: CASSAGQPLYEQYF.

The V gene is TRBV5-1, the J gene TRBJ1-3; D ambiguous. CDR3 length equals 16 residues. Germline values: CDR1 SGHRS, CDR2 YFSETQ. Deletions cut 0 bases from V and 9 bases from J, with 19 bases between. The CDR3 loop reads CASSLAGGSRGGTIYF. The CDR3 bases are TGCGCCAGCAGCTTGGCCGGTGGCTCCCGGGGAGGCACCATATATTTT.

The chain recombines TRBV11-2 with TRBJ2-7; D is unresolved. V was cut by 4 bases and J by 0 bases, with 16 bases left in between. The CDR3 has 16 residues. Germline values: CDR1 SGHAT, CDR2 FQNNGV. CDR3 region: CASSSPTGRPSYEQYF. The CDR3 DNA reads as TGTGCCAGCAGCTCTCCCACCGGACGACCCTCCTACGAGCAGTACTTC.

The V and J genes are TRBV6-1 and TRBJ2-3; weak D call: TRBD2 (5 bases). CDR3 length: 12 residues. The V end was cut by 2 bases, the J end by 7 bases, with 7 bases between. Germline V CDR1 and CDR2: MNHNS, SASEGT. CDR3 sequence reads: CASSEWENTQYF. As DNA, the CDR3 is TGTGCCAGCAGTGAATGGGAGAATACGCAGTATTTT.

The CDR3 region is CSVLPQQGRDEQYF. In DNA, the CDR3 is TGCAGCGTTTTACCCCAACAGGGTCGCGACGAGCAGTACTTC. The rearrangement joins TRBV29-1 to TRBJ2-7; TRBD1 is a possible D gene (6 bases). This CDR3 contains 14 residues. Between the trimmed V and J ends, which lost 5 bases and 5 bases, there was a span of 19 bases. CDR1 and CDR2 from the germline V gene are SQVTM and ANQGSEA.

The rearrangement uses TRBV5-6 and TRBJ2-1; 11 positions match TRBD2. Trimming at V came to 4 bases and at J to 5 bases, leaving 8 bases not matched to a gene. Germline lookup yields CDR1 SGHDT and CDR2 YYEEEE. The CDR3 totals 16 residues. The CDR3 reads CASSARLAGPHNEQFF. The CDR3 DNA sequence: TGTGCCAGCAGCGCGCGACTAGCGGGACCCCACAATGAGCAGTTCTTC.

This clone was counted between two and nine times. This chain uses TRBV28 with TRBJ1-1; D ambiguous. The length of the CDR3 is 14 residues. Germline V gene lookup returns CDR1 MDHEN and CDR2 SYDVKM. Deletions cut 6 bases from V and 1 base from J, with 12 bases between. The CDR3 loop is CASSEIDPNTEAFF. The CDR3 DNA is TGTGCCAGCAGCGAGATTGACCCGAACACTGAAGCTTTCTTT.

The chain recombines TRBV5-4 with TRBJ1-2; no definite D call. This CDR3 region has 12 residues. CDR1 and CDR2 (germline): SGHNT, YYREEE (reference sequence). V lost 4 bases, J lost 8 bases, and 12 bases lay in between. The DNA of the CDR3 is TGTGCCAGCAGCCTGGAAGGTCGGGGCTACACCTTC. This sequence encodes CASSLEGRGYTF.

The rearrangement links TRBV5-1 to TRBJ2-3, with TRBD2 matching over 8 bases. CDR1 and CDR2 (germline): SGHRS, YFSETQ. After removal of 1 base from V and 4 bases from J, the junction contained 8 bases not matched to a gene. The CDR3 is made up of 16 amino acids. CDR3 in amino acids: CASSLPSGSNADTQYF. The CDR3 nucleotides are TGCGCCAGCAGCTTGCCCAGCGGGAGTAACGCAGATACGCAGTATTTT. Using reference TRBV5-1 and TRBJ2-3 for the parts outside the CDR3, the full variable domain is KAGVTQTPRYLIKTRGQQVTLSCSPISGHRSVSWYQQTPGQGLQFLFEYFSETQRNKGNFPGRFSGRQFSNSRSEMNVSTLELGDSALYLCASSLPSGSNADTQYFGPGTRLTVL.

The chain recombines TRBV7-2 with TRBJ2-7; 9 bases map to TRBD2. J gave up 4 bases and V 2 bases, and 6 bases lay outside the gene matches. The CDR3 has 15 amino acids. Germline lookup yields CDR1 SGHTA and CDR2 FQGNSA. CDR3 amino acids: CASSLTGLAGYEQYF. The CDR3 DNA follows: TGTGCCAGCAGCTTAACGGGACTAGCAGGTTACGAGCAGTACTTC.

This chain uses TRBV6-5 with TRBJ2-1; 11 nucleotides match TRBD2. The ends lost 5 bases at V and 7 bases at J; junction bases unmatched: 7. The germline V gene encodes CDR1 MNHEY and CDR2 SVGAGI. CDR3 length: 15 amino acids. This CDR3 is CASSRLAGLTNEQFF. The CDR3 bases are TGTGCCAGCAGTCGACTAGCGGGACTAACTAATGAGCAGTTCTTC.

There are a few counts of this clone. Distinct nucleotide sequences in the sample also encode this CDR3. V is TRBV5-1 and J is TRBJ1-1; D remains ambiguous. Germline V lookup: CDR1 SGHRS, CDR2 YFSETQ. The length of the CDR3 is 13 residues. Trimming took off 1 base at V and 1 base at J, with 5 bases between the two ends. As DNA, the CDR3 is TGCGCCAGCAGCTTGCAGCCGAACACTGAAGCTTTCTTT. This translates into CASSLQPNTEAFF.

As regards this clone: Other DNA sequences within the sample encode an identical CDR3. Written as DNA, the CDR3 is TGTGCCAGCAGACTAGGGGAGACTGAAGCTTTCTTT. The encoded protein is CASRLGETEAFF. The chain uses TRBV6-6 and TRBJ1-1; TRBD1 might be the D (5 bases). V shed 6 bases and J shed 5 bases, with 10 bases lying between them. The CDR3 contains 12 residues. The V gene's germline CDR1 is MNHNY and CDR2 SVGAGI (reference sequence).

The chain uses TRBV7-6 and TRBJ2-3; maybe TRBD1 (6 bases). From germline, CDR1 is SGHVS and CDR2 FNYEAQ. This CDR3 has 15 residues. The ends were cut back, 5 bases at V and 0 bases at J, with 12 bases in the middle. CDR3 bases: TGTGCCAGCAGCACCCCCAGGGGCAGCACAGATACGCAGTATTTT. Protein sequence: CASSTPRGSTDTQYF.

CDR3 amino acids: CASRNEASYEQYF. CDR3 DNA sequence: TGTGCCAGCCGCAACGAGGCATCCTACGAGCAGTACTTC. The chain links TRBV19 to TRBJ2-7; D is undetermined. Germline V CDR1 and CDR2: LNHDA, SQIVND (reference sequence). Deletions cut 9 bases from V and 1 base from J, with 13 bases between. This CDR3 has 13 residues.

The rearrangement links TRBV19 to TRBJ2-2; D is possibly TRBD1 or TRBD2 (5 bases each). Looked up from germline, CDR1 is LNHDA and CDR2 is SQIVND (reference sequence). This CDR3 has 14 amino acids. With 6 bases removed from V and 1 base from J, the gap between germline ends came to 9 bases. The CDR3 sequence: CASSQGRNTGELFF. DNA for the CDR3: TGTGCCAGTAGCCAGGGACGGAACACCGGGGAGCTGTTTTTT. Based on the CDR3 plus reference TRBV19 and TRBJ2-2, the full variable domain is DGGITQSPKYLFRKEGQNVTLSCEQNLNHDAMYWYRQDPGQGLRLIYYSQIVNDFQKGDIAEGYSVSREKKESFPLTVTSAQKNPTAFYLCASSQGRNTGELFFGEGSRLTVL.

The CDR3 sequence is CASSELVNSPLHF. In DNA form, the CDR3 reads TGTGCCAGCAGTGAACTAGTTAATTCACCCCTCCACTTT. The V call is TRBV25-1, the J call TRBJ1-6; D call uncertain. Germline CDR1 MGHDK, CDR2 SYGVNS. Trimming left V 2 bases short and J 6 bases short, with 5 bases between. This CDR3 is 13 amino acids long.

CDR3 sequence reads: CASSPISGNIQYF. CDR3 sequence (DNA): TGCGCCAGCAGCCCAATATCTGGAAACATTCAGTACTTC. The rearrangement joins TRBV5-1 to TRBJ2-4; D is ambiguous. Germline V gene data show CDR1 as SGHRS and CDR2 as YFSETQ. CDR3 length: 13 amino acids. Trimming removed 4 bases from V and 6 bases from J, with 11 bases in between.